These T cell receptor beta chains were read from a single sample in a study of blood T cells in healthy people across ages. TCRdb recomputed calls from the 5' RACE reads with MiXCR, one row per CDR3 protein. The repertoire includes approximately 800,000 distinct CDR3 sequences, roughly 53% of them detected once, and approximately 40% sits in the top ten. Specimen: blood. The receptors here all came from a man older than 75 in good health. The CDR3 runs from the conserved cysteine through the conserved F or W. A D gene is named only where the DNA matches it firmly. Not every row has a clone size; where given, it reads once, few, many or a size class.

j_call v_call cdr3_length clone_size d_call cdr3_aa cdr3_nt
TRBJ2-7 TRBV6-2/TRBV6-3 14 NA NA CASSRVEGGYEQYF TGTGCCAGCAGCAGGGTGGAGGGGGGCTACGAGCAGTACTTC
TRBJ2-3 TRBV2 13 few NA CASSVTATDTQYF TGTGCCAGCAGTGTAACTGCCACAGATACGCAGTATTTT
TRBJ2-7 TRBV10-3 14 NA NA CAISEEGISYEQYF TGTGCCATCAGTGAGGAGGGGATCTCCTACGAGCAGTACTTC
TRBJ2-5 TRBV25-1 15 few NA CASSEFKGQAETQYF TGTGCCAGCAGTGAATTTAAGGGCCAGGCGGAGACCCAGTACTTC
TRBJ2-7 TRBV2 13 NA NA CASSEPGYYEQYF TGTGCCAGCAGTGAACCAGGTTACTACGAGCAGTACTTC
TRBJ2-5 TRBV7-8 14 NA NA CASSLAGFWETQYF TGTGCCAGCAGCTTAGCGGGGTTTTGGGAGACCCAGTACTTC
TRBJ2-5 TRBV7-8 16 many TRBD1 CASSLEAGQGQETQYF TGTGCCAGCAGCTTAGAAGCGGGACAGGGTCAAGAGACCCAGTACTTC
TRBJ2-5 TRBV3-1 14 few NA CASSQDRLGETQYF TGTGCCAGCAGCCAAGATCGCCTAGGGGAGACCCAGTACTTC
TRBJ1-5 TRBV5-1 15 NA TRBD1 CASSLGTGENQPQHF TGCGCCAGCAGCTTAGGGACAGGGGAAAATCAGCCCCAGCATTTT
TRBJ2-7 TRBV9 14 NA TRBD1 CASILGQGSYEQYF TGTGCCAGCATCCTGGGACAGGGGTCCTACGAGCAGTACTTC
TRBJ2-7 TRBV20-1 14 NA TRBD2 CSASGLAGVGEQYF TGCAGTGCTTCAGGACTAGCGGGAGTCGGCGAGCAGTACTTC
TRBJ1-2 TRBV2 12 many TRBD1 CASSGDRAGYTF TGTGCCAGCAGTGGGGACAGGGCTGGCTACACCTTC
TRBJ2-1 TRBV2 14 NA NA CASNPRGSYNEQFF TGTGCCAGCAACCCCAGGGGTTCTTACAATGAGCAGTTCTTC